This T cell receptor beta chain was found in a study of blood T cells in healthy people across ages. The table lists this clonotype with many counts. The V gene lost 4 bases and the J gene lost 1 base, with 17 bases spanning the gap. CDR3 length: 16 amino acids. CDR1 and CDR2 from the germline V gene are SGHKS and YYEKEE (reference sequence). For the second PCR, which ran for about 6 to 11 cycles, a sample-barcoded 5' primer and a J-beta primer mix were used. TCRdb redid the calling of the 5' RACE reads with MiXCR, one entry per CDR3 protein. This sample has about 650,000 distinct CDR3 sequences; roughly 30% occur once, and the top ten carry approximately 15%.

The receptor was isolated from a woman older than 75 in good health. The chain carries TRBV5-5 and TRBJ2-5; D may correspond to TRBD1 or TRBD2 (5 bases each). The specimen was blood. CDR3 DNA: TGTGCCAGCAGCCGGACGGGACGCAGGGTCCAAGAGACCCAGTACTTC. Its translation is CASSRTGRRVQETQYF.